These 22 T cell receptor beta chains came from one sample sequenced in a study of T cell responses to AZD1222 COVID-19 vaccine. Measured with immunoSEQ multiplex PCR; TCRdb has only the in-frame clones, and not every one. The table has about 73,000 clones, around 82% seen once. Material: peripheral blood, obtained 28 days after the second AZD1222 dose. The receptors originated from an adult who received the AZD1222 COVID-19 vaccine.

The rearrangement joins TRBV12-3 or TRBV12-4 to TRBJ1-5; tentative D call: TRBD1 (6 bases). This CDR3 is built from 13 residues. Deletions cut 3 bases from V and 6 bases from J, with 9 bases between. The CDR3: CASSLSGAQPQHF. The CDR3 DNA sequence: TGTGCCAGCAGTTTGTCAGGGGCTCAGCCCCAGCATTTT.

The gene calls are TRBV28 and TRBJ2-7; 14 nucleotides agree with TRBD2. This CDR3 is built from 16 residues. Germline V lookup: CDR1 MDHEN, CDR2 SYDVKM. Unmatched junction bases numbered 10, after V lost 5 bases and J lost 7 bases. Here the CDR3 DNA reads TGTGCCAGCAGTCCAATGGGACTAGCGGGAGAGGATGAGCAGTACTTC. Amino acids: CASSPMGLAGEDEQYF.

V and J are TRBV18 and TRBJ2-2, with TRBD1 identical over 7 bases. CDR1 and CDR2 (germline): KGHSH, LQKENI. Trimming cost V 5 bases and J 5 bases; bases outside gene matches: 2. The CDR3 contains 13 residues. The CDR3 loop reads CASSTGQTGELFF. The CDR3 DNA reads TGTGCCAGCTCAACGGGACAGACCGGGGAGCTGTTTTTT.

The chain recombines TRBV6-5 with TRBJ1-3, with D tentatively TRBD1 (6 bases). The CDR3 has 14 amino acids. V dropped 6 bases and J dropped 0 bases, with 9 bases sitting between them. CDR1 and CDR2 from the germline V gene are MNHEY and SVGAGI. The CDR3 loop is CASSGQPSGNTIYF. The CDR3 nucleotides read TGTGCCAGCAGCGGACAGCCCTCTGGAAACACCATATATTTT.

The gene calls are TRBV5-4 and TRBJ2-1, with 10 bases lining up with TRBD2. V lost 0 bases and J lost 6; bases outside the gene matches: 9. The germline V gene encodes CDR1 SGHNT and CDR2 YYREEE (reference sequence). The CDR3 runs to 17 residues. In DNA form, the CDR3 reads TGTGCCAGCAGCTTGGGGGCTAGCGGGAGCGGGACCAATGAGCAGTTCTTC. Translating gives CASSLGASGSGTNEQFF.

V is TRBV25-1 and J is TRBJ2-5; 10 nucleotides align to TRBD2. From germline, CDR1 is MGHDK and CDR2 SYGVNS. J gave up 5 bases and V 5 bases, and 11 bases lay outside the gene matches. The CDR3 has 16 amino acids. For the CDR3, the DNA is TGTGCCAGCAGTATTATCCTAGCGGGAGTAGGTGAGACCCAGTACTTC. Its protein is CASSIILAGVGETQYF.

V and J are TRBV9 and TRBJ2-3; TRBD2 aligns across 7 bases. The V and J ends lost 0 bases and 2 bases, in that order; junction bases with no gene match: 6. Germline CDR1 is SGDLS and CDR2 is YYNGEE. This CDR3 contains 16 residues. This chain's CDR3 is CASSVDRAGPTDTQYF. The CDR3 DNA follows: TGTGCCAGCAGCGTAGATCGAGCGGGGCCCACAGATACGCAGTATTTT.

The CDR3 DNA is TGTGCCAGCAGCCCTAACCCCGCACGCGGTACGCAGTATTTT. It is translated as CASSPNPARGTQYF. The J gene is TRBJ2-3, the V gene TRBV7-2; D uncertain. Germline lookup yields CDR1 SGHTA and CDR2 FQGNSA. V was shortened by 5 bases and J by 8 bases, with 17 bases between the two germline ends. The CDR3 sequence is 14 residues long.

This chain links TRBV28 with TRBJ2-2; 8 bases map to TRBD2. This CDR3 has 16 amino acids. Germline CDR1 MDHEN, CDR2 SYDVKM. V was pared by 4 bases and J by 0 bases, with 4 bases of the junction left unmatched. The CDR3 coding sequence is TGTGCCAGCAGTTCTCCGGGACTAGCGAACACCGGGGAGCTGTTTTTT. It translates to CASSSPGLANTGELFF. Filled out from reference TRBV28 and TRBJ2-2, the complete variable domain reads DVKVTQSSRYLVKRTGEKVFLECVQDMDHENMFWYRQDPGLGLRLIYFSYDVKMKEKGDIPEGYSVSREKKERFSLILESASTNQTSMYLCASSSPGLANTGELFFGEGSRLTVL.

The chain employs TRBV9 and TRBJ2-7; unclear D gene. The CDR3 contains 13 residues. CDR1 is SGDLS and CDR2 is YYNGEE in the germline V gene. Trimming left V 0 bases short and J 2 bases short, with 6 bases between. CDR3 loop: CASSVGDAYEQYF. CDR3 nucleotides: TGTGCCAGCAGCGTAGGTGATGCCTACGAGCAGTACTTC.

The chain joins TRBV2 to TRBJ1-2; D call uncertain. Trimming shortened V by 2 bases and J by 3 bases, and 7 bases separated the two germline ends. Germline V gives CDR1 SNHLY, CDR2 FYNNEI. The CDR3 length is 13 residues. The CDR3 is CASSETGDYGYTF. The CDR3 DNA follows: TGTGCCAGCAGTGAAACTGGAGACTATGGCTACACCTTC.

In this sample, this clone turned up a few times. The chain links TRBV4-3 to TRBJ2-1, with a possible D match to TRBD2 (6 bases). Germline CDR1 reads LGHNA; CDR2 reads YSLEER. The CDR3 is 15 amino acids. Trimming left V 1 base short and J 5 bases short, with 12 bases between. CDR3 protein: CASSQVASDDNEQFF. In DNA, the CDR3 is TGCGCCAGCAGCCAAGTTGCTAGCGATGACAATGAGCAGTTCTTC.

This clone was counted once. V is TRBV12-3 or TRBV12-4 and J is TRBJ2-1; D is possibly TRBD1 or TRBD2 (6 bases each). This CDR3 comprises 12 residues. V gave up 1 base and J gave up 9 bases, with 7 bases separating them. As DNA, the CDR3 is TGTGCCAGCAGTTTAGAGGGGGGTGAGCAGTTCTTC. Translation gives CASSLEGGEQFF.

The chain is built from TRBV12-3 or TRBV12-4 and TRBJ2-3; D is unresolved. The CDR3 is made up of 12 amino acids. V was clipped by 6 bases and J by 2 bases, with 6 bases between them. The CDR3 loop is CASSSDTDTQYF. The DNA for the CDR3 is TGTGCCAGCAGCTCCGACACAGATACGCAGTATTTT.

The V call is TRBV25-1, the J call TRBJ2-1, with D perhaps TRBD2 (6 bases). The germline V gene has CDR1 MGHDK and CDR2 SYGVNS. Between the trimmed V and J ends, which lost 3 bases and 6 bases, there was a span of 18 bases. The CDR3 is made up of 16 amino acids. This CDR3 is CASSEYQRELSNEQFF. CDR3 in DNA: TGTGCCAGCAGTGAGTATCAACGGGAGCTTAGCAATGAGCAGTTCTTC.

The DNA of the CDR3 is TGTGCCAGTAGCACCGGCGGTGGGTCACCGCAAGGCGTTGAGCAGTATTTT. This translates into CASSTGGGSPQGVEQYF. The rearrangement joins TRBV19 to TRBJ2-3, with D unresolved. The germline CDR1 and CDR2 sequences are LNHDA and SQIVND (reference sequence). The CDR3 contains 17 residues. Trimming took off 6 bases at V and 11 bases at J, with 30 bases between the two ends. The variable domain in full, completed from reference TRBV19 and TRBJ2-3, reads DGGITQSPKYLFRKEGQNVTLSCEQNLNHDAMYWYRQDPGQGLRLIYYSQIVNDFQKGDIAEGYSVSREKKESFPLTVTSAQKNPTAFYLCASSTGGGSPQGVEQYFGPGTRLTVL.

V gene TRBV7-2 combines with J gene TRBJ1-1; no clear D gene. There are 13 residues in the CDR3. CDR1 and CDR2 from the germline V gene are SGHTA and FQGNSA. V was clipped by 4 bases and J by 0 bases, with 6 bases between them. The CDR3 here is CASSSGMNTEAFF. DNA for the CDR3: TGTGCCAGCAGCTCGGGGATGAACACTGAAGCTTTCTTT.

The rearrangement links TRBV24-1 to TRBJ2-1; no definite D call. The CDR3 is 16 amino acids. Germline loops: CDR1 KGHDR, CDR2 SFDVKD. Trimming cost V 6 bases and J 3 bases, with 17 bases left between them. The CDR3 sequence is CATSNLDGPYYNEQFF. CDR3 nucleotides: TGTGCCACCAGTAACCTGGACGGCCCCTACTACAATGAGCAGTTCTTC.

V usage is TRBV6-5 and J usage is TRBJ1-2; D perhaps matches TRBD1 (6 bases). Trimming took 7 bases from V and 8 from J, leaving 20 bases between them. The germline CDR1 and CDR2 sequences are MNHEY and SVGAGI. The CDR3 has 14 amino acids. The CDR3 is CASTPGQRFGGYTF. CDR3 DNA: TGTGCCAGCACCCCTGGACAGCGCTTTGGAGGCTACACCTTC.

This clone was observed a handful of times. The V gene is TRBV28, the J gene TRBJ2-1, with 7 bases lining up with TRBD2. Looked up from germline, CDR1 is MDHEN and CDR2 is SYDVKM. The CDR3 runs 15 residues. Trimming removed 7 bases from V and 4 bases from J; junction bases left unmatched: 10. The CDR3 nucleotides read TGTGCCAGCATTCGGGGCGGGAGTTTTTACAATGAGCAGTTCTTC. It encodes CASIRGGSFYNEQFF.

The CDR3 DNA is TGTGCCAGCAGTCCACAGGGGTACAACACCGGGGAGCTGTTTTTT. It yields the protein CASSPQGYNTGELFF. V usage is TRBV28 and J usage is TRBJ2-2; 7 nucleotides line up with TRBD1. CDR3 length: 15 residues. CDR1 and CDR2 from the germline V gene are MDHEN and SYDVKM. V trimming: 5 bases; J trimming: 2 bases; junction bases outside the gene matches: 5.

The rearrangement links TRBV5-1 to TRBJ1-2; D gene ambiguous. The CDR3 loop spans 14 amino acids. Per germline, CDR1 SGHRS and CDR2 YFSETQ. The germline V and J ends were trimmed by 3 bases and 5 bases, with 14 bases remaining between them. This chain's CDR3 is CASSSQTGFYGYTF. CDR3 DNA: TGCGCCAGCAGCTCCCAGACGGGCTTTTATGGCTACACCTTC.